This TCR beta chain was profiled in a study of blood T cells in healthy people across ages (dated by TCRdb to between 2015 and 2017). At the level of the whole study: In model experiments, template switching captured roughly one uniquely barcoded TCR beta cDNA molecule for every two T cells. Age-related changes in TCR beta repertoire diversity were measured in the study by deep sequencing normalized with unique cDNA molecular identifiers. The donors were divided into four age groups: young (average around 16 years), middle-aged (about 39), aged (62) and long-lived (approximately 74). Donors of different ages were randomly distributed across sequencing lanes to avoid experimental bias. For two donors (one aged 18 to 29 and one aged 80 or older), the study analyzed two additional independent replicas of 1 million unique cDNA reads from the same blood draw. The paper as a whole reports these results and caveats: Observed TCR beta diversity per million T cells fell roughly linearly with age, and a significant reduction was already apparent by age around 40. Estimates of total diversity based on one million sequenced T cells were considered lower bounds and underestimates. Observed TCR beta diversity correlated strongly with the percentage of naive T cells measured by flow cytometry. Conclusive comparison of naive and antigen-experienced compartments was prevented by the profiling of bulk unsorted PBMCs. Because the CMV infection status of the donors was unknown, age-related changes in expanded clonotypes may potentially have been confounded. Compared with the aged group, more naive CD4+ T cells, fewer expanded clones and increased TCR diversity were shown by the long-lived group, suggesting age selection.

This clonotype was detected a few times. The specificity of this receptor is unknown. Per-nucleotide qualities are absent, and no much larger clonotype sits a single base away. Libraries were constructed by 5' RACE. Data came from an Illumina HiSeq 2500. The second PCR ran for roughly 7 to 12 cycles and used a J-beta primer mix along with a sample-barcoded 5' primer. Each TCR beta cDNA molecule received a unique molecular identifier from a template-switch 5' adaptor carrying 12 random nucleotides. At least 2.5 million CDR3-containing paired-end reads were obtained from each sample. All of the RNA was converted into first-strand cDNA using the Mint cDNA synthesis kit, with a TRBC-specific oligonucleotide serving as the primer. After uracil-DNA glycosylase treatment, a first 18-cycle PCR used universal primers M1SS and BC2_uni_R on all cDNA. On the study's bioinformatics: For normalization, 1 million high-quality reads, each with a distinct molecular identifier, were randomly selected from each sample. Instead of being binned into consensus sequences, reads that shared molecular identifiers were thrown out. MiTCR, set to a Q25 quality threshold and the strictest error-elimination algorithm, was used for CDR3 identification, clonotype clustering and error correction. A nonparametric unseen species model with Euler transformation was used to estimate lower-bound total TCR beta diversity. TCRdb ran its own pipeline on the public reads, namely fastp trimming at Q25 and MiXCR clone calling, and kept in-frame beta chains. Entries that share a CDR3 protein sequence are merged under the most common genes and DNA. The V and J calls and clone size are TCRdb's, not the authors'. The sample table records about a million distinct CDR3 sequences; more than 30% of these occur just once. The ten most abundant clones make up around 13% of the sample.

Donors were roughly 40 systemically healthy Caucasian individuals from Russia aged roughly 6 to 100 years. Approximately 9.3 milliliters of peripheral blood were drawn from each donor into EDTA-treated Vacutainer tubes. PBMCs were isolated by Ficoll-Paque density-gradient centrifugation, with at least 7 million obtained per sample. Trizol reagent was used to extract total RNA from the PBMCs, yielding at least 6 micrograms per sample. The percentages of naive CD45RAhigh/CD27high T cells were determined by flow cytometry on a PBMC aliquot from every donor. Reading from cysteine to phenylalanine, the CDR3 counts 13 amino acids. Of all the DNA, just the CDR3 is kept, 39 bases in frame from base 1. CDR1 and CDR2 are read off the germline V gene as MNHNS and SASEGT. V sheds 1 base and J sheds 7 bases, leaving 8 bases between their ends.

In this chain, TRBV6-1 is recombined with TRBJ1-5; the D gene identity is not certain. The source is a man aged 18 to 35 in good health. Sequencing was done on a sample of blood. The CDR3 protein sequence reads: CASSEVAAQPQHF. Read as DNA, the sequence is TGTGCCAGCAGTGAAGTGGCCGCGCAGCCCCAGCATTTT.